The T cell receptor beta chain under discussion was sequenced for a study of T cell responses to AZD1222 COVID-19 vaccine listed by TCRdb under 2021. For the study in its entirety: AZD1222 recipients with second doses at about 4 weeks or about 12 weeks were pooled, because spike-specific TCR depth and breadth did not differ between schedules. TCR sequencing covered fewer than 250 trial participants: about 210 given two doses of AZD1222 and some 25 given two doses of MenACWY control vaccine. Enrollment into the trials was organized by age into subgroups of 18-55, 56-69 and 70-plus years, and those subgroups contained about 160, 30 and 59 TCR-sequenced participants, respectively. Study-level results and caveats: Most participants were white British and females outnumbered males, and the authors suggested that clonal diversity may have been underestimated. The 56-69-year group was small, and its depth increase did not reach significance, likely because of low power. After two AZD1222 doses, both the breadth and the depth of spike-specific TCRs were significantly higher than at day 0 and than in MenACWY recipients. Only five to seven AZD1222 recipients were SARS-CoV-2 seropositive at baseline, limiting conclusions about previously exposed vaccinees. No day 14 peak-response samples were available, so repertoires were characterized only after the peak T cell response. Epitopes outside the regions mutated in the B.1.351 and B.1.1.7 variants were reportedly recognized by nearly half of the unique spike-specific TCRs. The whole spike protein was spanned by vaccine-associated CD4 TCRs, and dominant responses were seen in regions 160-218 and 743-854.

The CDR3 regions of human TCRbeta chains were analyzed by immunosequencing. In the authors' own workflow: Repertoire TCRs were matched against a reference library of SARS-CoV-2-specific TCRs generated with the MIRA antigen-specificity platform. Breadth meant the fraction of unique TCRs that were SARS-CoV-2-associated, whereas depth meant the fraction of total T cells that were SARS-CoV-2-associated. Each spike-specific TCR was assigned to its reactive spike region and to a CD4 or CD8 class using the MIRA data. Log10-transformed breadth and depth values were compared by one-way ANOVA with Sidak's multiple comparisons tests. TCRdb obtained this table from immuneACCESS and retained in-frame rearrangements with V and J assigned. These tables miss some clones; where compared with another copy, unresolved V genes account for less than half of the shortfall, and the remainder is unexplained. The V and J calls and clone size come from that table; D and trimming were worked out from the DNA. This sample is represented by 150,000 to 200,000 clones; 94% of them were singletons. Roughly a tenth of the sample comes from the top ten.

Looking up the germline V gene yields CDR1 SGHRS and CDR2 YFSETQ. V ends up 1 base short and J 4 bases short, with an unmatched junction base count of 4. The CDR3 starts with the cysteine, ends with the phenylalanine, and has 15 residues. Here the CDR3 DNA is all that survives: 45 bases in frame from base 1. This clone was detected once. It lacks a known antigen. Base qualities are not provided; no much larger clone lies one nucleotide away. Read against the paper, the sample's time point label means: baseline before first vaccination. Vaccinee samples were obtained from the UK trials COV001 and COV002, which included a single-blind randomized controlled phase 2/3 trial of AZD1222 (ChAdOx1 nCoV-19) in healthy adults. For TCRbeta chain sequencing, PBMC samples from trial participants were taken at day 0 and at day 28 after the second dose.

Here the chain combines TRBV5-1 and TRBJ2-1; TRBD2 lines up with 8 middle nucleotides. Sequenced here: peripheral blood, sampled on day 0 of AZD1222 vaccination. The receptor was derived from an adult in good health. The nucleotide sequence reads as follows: TGCGCCAGCAGCTTGTCCCTAGCGGGTTACAATGAGCAGTTCTTC. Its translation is CASSLSLAGYNEQFF.